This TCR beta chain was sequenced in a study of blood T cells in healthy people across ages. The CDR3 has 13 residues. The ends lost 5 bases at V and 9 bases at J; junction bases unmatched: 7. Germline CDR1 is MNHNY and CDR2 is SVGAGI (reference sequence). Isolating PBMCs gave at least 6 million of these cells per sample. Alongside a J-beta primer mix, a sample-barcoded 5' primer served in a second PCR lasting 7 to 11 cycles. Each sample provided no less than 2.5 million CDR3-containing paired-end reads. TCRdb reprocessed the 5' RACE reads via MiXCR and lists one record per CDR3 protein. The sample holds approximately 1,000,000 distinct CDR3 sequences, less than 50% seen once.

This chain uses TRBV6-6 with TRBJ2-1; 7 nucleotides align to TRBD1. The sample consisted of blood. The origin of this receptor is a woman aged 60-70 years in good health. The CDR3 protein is CASSRQGGVEQFF. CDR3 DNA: TGTGCCAGCAGTAGACAGGGTGGGGTTGAGCAGTTCTTC.